Below are 20 T cell receptor beta chains sequenced from a single sample in a study of Ad26.COV2.S vaccination and SARS-CoV-2 variants (TCRdb year 2021). Preparation of the library involved the immunoSEQ multiplex PCR assay. Here the immuneACCESS table is served through TCRdb, limited to in-frame sequences with V and J called. Missing clones are a known gap in these copies; in checked studies unresolved V genes cover under half, and the rest lacks a known reason. The sample has 360,000 or so clones on record, 70% to 90% of them singletons. In total, the top ten clones hold 1.9% of the sample. The treatment or condition label, read with the paper, signifies: 19 received Ad26.COV2.S at low or high dose, single or two shots; about 5 received placebo; per-sample allocation not given. Repertoires of vaccine and placebo recipients were sequenced from samples collected on day 63 after the first injection.

Sequencing was performed on peripheral blood, taken in a trial of Ad26.COV2.S vaccine versus placebo. Every receptor here comes from a person aged 18-65 years who received the Ad26.COV2.S COVID-19 vaccine or a placebo.

The chain couples TRBV21-1 to TRBJ2-3; TRBD2 was called by the table and not checked on the DNA. TRBV21-1 counts as a pseudogene. The CDR3 consists of 16 residues. The CDR3 DNA follows: TGTGCCAGCAGCAAAGCCAAGGCGGGAGTTACAGATACGCAGTATTTT. It specifies CASSKAKAGVTDTQYF.

The genes are TRBV19 and TRBJ1-5; weak D call: TRBD1 (5 bases). Trimming left V 7 bases short and J 3 bases short, with 10 bases between. The CDR3 is 13 residues long. CDR1 LNHDA and CDR2 SQIVND come from the germline V gene (reference sequence). CDR3 region: CASTARDNQPQHF. As DNA, the CDR3 is TGTGCCAGTACCGCCAGGGACAATCAGCCCCAGCATTTT.

This chain links TRBV7-8 with TRBJ2-7; the match to TRBD2 covers 9 bases. CDR3 length: 15 residues. J gave up 5 bases and V 3 bases, and 8 bases lay outside the gene matches. CDR1 is SGHVS and CDR2 is FQNEAQ in the germline V gene. The CDR3 nucleotides read TGTGCCAGCAGCTTTGTGGGACTAGCCATGGACGAGCAGTACTTC. Its translation: CASSFVGLAMDEQYF.

This clone was seen a single time. This rearrangement joins TRBV7-9 to TRBJ2-5, with 9 bases fitting TRBD1. V lost 3 bases and J lost 5; bases outside the gene matches: 7. Germline values: CDR1 SEHNR, CDR2 FQNEAQ (reference sequence). There are 15 residues in the CDR3. CDR3 loop: CASSFLGQGVETQYF. Written as DNA, the CDR3 is TGTGCCAGCAGCTTCTTGGGACAGGGAGTGGAGACCCAGTACTTC. The variable domain in full, completed from reference TRBV7-9 and TRBJ2-5, reads DTGVSQNPRHKITKRGQNVTFRCDPISEHNRLYWYRQTLGQGPEFLTYFQNEAQLEKSRLLSDRFSAERPKGSFSTLEIQRTEQGDSAMYLCASSFLGQGVETQYFGPGTRLLVL.

V is TRBV18 and J is TRBJ2-2; no clear D gene. Trimming pared 3 bases from V and 3 bases from J, leaving 8 bases between. CDR3 length: 14 residues. Per germline, CDR1 KGHSH and CDR2 LQKENI. The chain's CDR3 is CASSPREDTGELFF. The CDR3 DNA is TGTGCCAGCTCACCTCGCGAGGACACCGGGGAGCTGTTTTTT.

The chain employs TRBV6-5 and TRBJ1-5; D is possibly TRBD1 (5 bases). Germline assignment: CDR1 MNHEY and CDR2 SVGAGI. V was pared by 0 bases and J by 4 bases, with 10 bases between. This CDR3 is 15 amino acids long. CDR3 nucleotides: TGTGCCAGCAGTTACTCAAATCGACAGAATCAGCCCCAGCATTTT. It is translated as CASSYSNRQNQPQHF.

The chain couples TRBV24-1 to TRBJ2-7; D call uncertain. Looked up from germline, CDR1 is KGHDR and CDR2 is SFDVKD. Trimming shortened V by 0 bases and J by 3 bases, and 20 bases separated the two germline ends. The CDR3 runs 18 residues. The CDR3 sequence is CATSDLSSGRNERYEQYF. The CDR3 DNA reads TGTGCCACCAGTGATTTGTCCTCGGGCAGGAATGAGCGCTACGAGCAGTACTTC.

The chain links TRBV12-3 or TRBV12-4 to TRBJ1-2, with D perhaps matching TRBD1 (5 bases). Trimming stripped 7 bases from V and 8 bases from J, with 17 bases between. This CDR3 contains 13 residues. The CDR3 here is CASTPRRGGGYTF. In DNA form, the CDR3 reads TGTGCCAGCACCCCTCGTAGGGGAGGAGGCTACACCTTC.

V gene TRBV11-2 combines with J gene TRBJ2-2, with D unresolved. The germline gives CDR1 SGHAT, CDR2 FQNNGV. V was pared by 3 bases and J by 6 bases, with 8 bases between. The CDR3 spans 13 residues. The CDR3 loop reads CASSFKHPGELFF. Here the CDR3 DNA reads TGTGCCAGCAGCTTTAAACACCCCGGGGAGCTGTTTTTT.

The chain has TRBV28 and TRBJ2-7, with D possibly being TRBD1 (8 bases). CDR3 size: 15 residues. Trimming took off 6 bases at V and 0 bases at J, with 15 bases between the two ends. Germline CDR1 reads MDHEN; CDR2 reads SYDVKM. The CDR3 loop is CASSGEGQASYEQYF. Written as DNA, the CDR3 is TGTGCCAGCAGCGGGGAGGGACAGGCCTCCTACGAGCAGTACTTC.

V and J are TRBV11-3 and TRBJ2-1; D is possibly TRBD2 (6 bases). The germline CDR1 and CDR2 sequences are SGHNT and YENEEA. V shed 3 bases and J shed 0 bases, with 12 bases lying between them. This CDR3 has 16 amino acids. In DNA form, the CDR3 reads TGTGCCAGCAGCTTTTCTGCGGGGAGCTCCTACAATGAGCAGTTCTTC. It yields the protein CASSFSAGSSYNEQFF.

The V call is TRBV7-3, the J call TRBJ2-7; no clear D gene. The ends were cut back, 2 bases at V and 4 bases at J, with 9 bases in the middle. The CDR3 spans 13 residues. Germline values: CDR1 SGHTA, CDR2 FQGTGA. CDR3 protein: CASSLDHGYEQYF. In nucleotides, the CDR3 is TGTGCCAGCAGCTTAGACCACGGTTACGAGCAGTACTTC.

This sequence joins TRBV18 and TRBJ2-7; a possible D gene is TRBD1 (5 bases). CDR1 and CDR2 from the germline V gene are KGHSH and LQKENI. V was trimmed by 3 bases and J by 1 base, leaving 13 bases between them. The CDR3 loop spans 15 amino acids. The CDR3 spells CASSPGTGQSYEQYF. Here the CDR3 DNA reads TGTGCCAGCTCACCTGGAACAGGCCAGTCCTACGAGCAGTACTTC.

V and J are TRBV30 and TRBJ1-1; D is perhaps TRBD1 (5 bases). V lost 2 bases, J lost 0 bases, and 16 bases lay in between. CDR1 is GTSNPN, CDR2 SVGIG, per germline (reference sequence). The CDR3 runs to 16 residues. CDR3 DNA sequence: TGTGCCTGGAGTTCCTGGGGGACGGCCCTGAACACTGAAGCTTTCTTT. It codes for CAWSSWGTALNTEAFF.

The chain couples TRBV7-8 to TRBJ2-5, with TRBD2 matching 7 bases. Losses at the gene ends were 5 bases for V and 5 bases for J; bases not matched to a gene: 14. The CDR3 covers 16 residues. Per the germline V gene, CDR1 is SGHVS and CDR2 is FQNEAQ. CDR3 sequence: CASSPGGGTTFETQYF. CDR3 sequence (DNA): TGTGCCAGCAGCCCGGGGGGTGGGACTACTTTTGAGACCCAGTACTTC.

This chain links TRBV28 with TRBJ1-4, with D maybe TRBD1 (5 bases). V gave up 8 bases and J gave up 5 bases, with 6 bases separating them. Per the germline V gene, CDR1 is MDHEN and CDR2 is SYDVKM. The CDR3 is 11 amino acids. The CDR3: CASAGNEKLFF. The CDR3 coding sequence is TGTGCCAGCGCAGGGAATGAAAAACTGTTTTTT.

This clone was recorded only once. The CDR3 nucleotides read TGCGCCAGCAGCCAAGACGCGGGACGGGGATCGGGAAACACCATATATTTT. Residues: CASSQDAGRGSGNTIYF. The chain recombines TRBV4-1 with TRBJ1-3; TRBD1 is a possible D gene (5 bases). This CDR3 contains 17 residues. The germline V gene encodes CDR1 MGHRA and CDR2 YSYEKL. The germline V and J ends were trimmed by 0 bases and 4 bases, with 16 bases remaining between them.

This clone was counted a few times. J is TRBJ1-2 and V is TRBV28, with D perhaps matching TRBD1 (6 bases). Per the germline V gene, CDR1 is MDHEN and CDR2 is SYDVKM. The CDR3 is 14 amino acids. The V end lost 3 bases, the J end lost 7 bases, and 15 bases lay between the germline ends. This CDR3 is CASSFLHLGAGYTF. CDR3 sequence (DNA): TGTGCCAGCAGTTTCCTCCACCTGGGGGCTGGCTACACCTTC.

In its sample, this clone was seen once. This chain uses TRBV7-2 with TRBJ2-7, with D maybe TRBD1 (7 bases). The germline V and J ends were trimmed by 4 bases and 6 bases, with 10 bases remaining between them. The CDR3 consists of 12 residues. Looked up from germline, CDR1 is SGHTA and CDR2 is FQGNSA. CDR3 sequence (DNA): TGTGCCAGCAGCTCCAGGGGGGCCGAGCAGTACTTC. Translation: CASSSRGAEQYF. The whole variable domain, remainder taken from reference TRBV7-2 and TRBJ2-7, is GAGVSQSPSNKVTEKGKDVELRCDPISGHTALYWYRQSLGQGLEFLIYFQGNSAPDKSGLPSDRFSAERTGGSVSTLTIQRTQQEDSAVYLCASSSRGAEQYFGPGTRLTVT.

The chain has TRBV18 and TRBJ1-2; 8 bases map to TRBD1. Germline V gene lookup returns CDR1 KGHSH and CDR2 LQKENI. This CDR3 comprises 15 residues. The ends lost 6 bases at V and 4 bases at J; junction bases unmatched: 10. The CDR3 region is CASSSQTGAVYGYTF. Here the CDR3 DNA reads TGTGCCAGCTCCTCACAGACAGGGGCCGTCTATGGCTACACCTTC.